Following are 9 T cell receptor beta chains from one sample sequenced in a study of cytomegalovirus exposure and HLA in healthy donors. Profiled with immunoSEQ multiplex PCR; TCRdb holds only in-frame clones, not every one. The repertoire includes some 150,000 clones, approximately 90% of them detected once, and less than 8% sits in the top ten. Sequences were obtained from PBMCs. The receptors here all came from a woman aged 30 to 39 in good health and CMV-seropositive.

The chain carries TRBV4-1 and TRBJ2-2, with a possible D match to TRBD1 (6 bases). The V end was cut by 1 base, the J end by 8 bases, with 14 bases between. CDR3 length: 15 amino acids. Germline V gives CDR1 MGHRA, CDR2 YSYEKL. Written as DNA, the CDR3 is TGCGCCAGCAGCCAAGTCACAGGGTGGGGAGGGGAGCTGTTTTTT. It encodes CASSQVTGWGGELFF.

This rearrangement joins TRBV29-1 to TRBJ2-2; 7 bases line up with TRBD2. Germline assignment: CDR1 SQVTM and CDR2 ANQGSEA. The CDR3 is 14 residues long. Trimming removed 4 bases from V and 0 bases from J; junction bases left unmatched: 2. CDR3 amino acids: CSVVGGSNTGELFF. In nucleotides, the CDR3 is TGCAGCGTTGTGGGAGGGTCGAACACCGGGGAGCTGTTTTTT.

The rearrangement joins TRBV5-1 to TRBJ2-7; 9 bases map to TRBD1. The CDR3 covers 16 residues. Trimming at V came to 7 bases and at J to 0 bases, leaving 11 bases not matched to a gene. Germline-derived CDR1 and CDR2 are SGHRS and YFSETQ. The CDR3 nucleotides read TGCGCCAGCGCGATGCACGGGGACAGGGTCTCCTACGAGCAGTACTTC. Amino acids: CASAMHGDRVSYEQYF. Full variable domain (remainder filled in from reference TRBV5-1 and TRBJ2-7): KAGVTQTPRYLIKTRGQQVTLSCSPISGHRSVSWYQQTPGQGLQFLFEYFSETQRNKGNFPGRFSGRQFSNSRSEMNVSTLELGDSALYLCASAMHGDRVSYEQYFGPGTRLTVT.

The chain uses TRBV4-2 and TRBJ2-3; 10 nucleotides agree with TRBD2. V was clipped by 0 bases and J by 6 bases; unmatched bases: 6. The germline V gene has CDR1 LGHNA and CDR2 YNFKEQ. The CDR3 is made up of 16 amino acids. CDR3 DNA sequence: TGTGCCAGCAGCCAAGATCAGGAAGCGGGGGGGGATACGCAGTATTTT. Amino acids: CASSQDQEAGGDTQYF.

This chain uses TRBV29-1 with TRBJ2-7; no clear D. This CDR3 region has 13 residues. V was pared by 7 bases and J by 0 bases, with 13 bases between. Germline assignment: CDR1 SQVTM and CDR2 ANQGSEA. The CDR3 loop reads CSASRGPSYEQYF. The DNA for the CDR3 is TGCAGCGCCTCACGCGGCCCCTCCTACGAGCAGTACTTC.

This clone was found a few times. This chain uses TRBV5-1 with TRBJ1-5; D not resolved. The CDR3 spans 13 residues. V lost 5 bases to trimming and J lost 5 bases, with 11 bases between them. Germline lookup yields CDR1 SGHRS and CDR2 YFSETQ. The DNA of the CDR3 is TGCGCCAGCAGGGAAACAGCCGATCAGCCCCAGCATTTT. Translated: CASRETADQPQHF.

J is TRBJ2-3 and V is TRBV27; 14 bases are shared with TRBD2. V was pared by 6 bases and J by 0 bases, with 8 bases of the junction left unmatched. The germline V gene has CDR1 MNHEY and CDR2 SMNVEV (reference sequence). This CDR3 region has 18 residues. The CDR3 nucleotides are TGTGCCAGCAGCCAATGGACTAGCGGGAGGAGGAGCACAGATACGCAGTATTTT. Translating it yields CASSQWTSGRRSTDTQYF.

The V gene is TRBV6-5, the J gene TRBJ2-7, with TRBD2 identical over 9 bases. The CDR3 length is 15 residues. Germline V gene lookup returns CDR1 MNHEY and CDR2 SVGAGI. V lost 5 bases, J lost 1 base, and 6 bases stayed unmatched. The CDR3 is CASSAQRGVSYEQYF. In DNA form, the CDR3 reads TGTGCCAGCAGTGCTCAGCGGGGGGTTTCCTACGAGCAGTACTTC.

V and J are TRBV18 and TRBJ2-5; 9 bases are shared with TRBD2. The CDR3 is made up of 17 amino acids. V lost 5 bases and J lost 9; bases outside the gene matches: 19. Germline V gene data show CDR1 as KGHSH and CDR2 as LQKENI. The CDR3 DNA is TGTGCCAGCTCAGATCTAGCGGGACCCCCTCCCGCTGGGGCCCAGTACTTC. It is translated as CASSDLAGPPPAGAQYF.